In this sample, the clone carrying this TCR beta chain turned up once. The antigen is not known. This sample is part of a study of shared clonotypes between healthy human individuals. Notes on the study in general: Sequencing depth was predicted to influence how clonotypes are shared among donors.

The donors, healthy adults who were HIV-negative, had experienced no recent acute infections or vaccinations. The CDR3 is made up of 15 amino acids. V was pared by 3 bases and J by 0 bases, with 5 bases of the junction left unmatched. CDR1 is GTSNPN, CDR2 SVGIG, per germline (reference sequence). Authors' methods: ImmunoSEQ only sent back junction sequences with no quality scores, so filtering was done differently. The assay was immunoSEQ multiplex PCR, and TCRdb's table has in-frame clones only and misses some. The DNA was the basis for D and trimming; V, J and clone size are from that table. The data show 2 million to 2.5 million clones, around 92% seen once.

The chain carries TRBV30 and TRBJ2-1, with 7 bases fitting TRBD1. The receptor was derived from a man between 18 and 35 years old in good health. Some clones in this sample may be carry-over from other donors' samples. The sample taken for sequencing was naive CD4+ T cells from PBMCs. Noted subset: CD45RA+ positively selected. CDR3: CAWSSTGSSYNEQFF. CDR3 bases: TGTGCCTGGAGCTCGACAGGGAGCTCCTACAATGAGCAGTTCTTC.